The 21 T cell receptor beta chains below come from one sample, sequenced in a study of shared clonotypes between healthy human individuals. Sequencing was performed with immunoSEQ multiplex PCR; in TCRdb, only in-frame clones are kept and a portion is missing. Among about 2.3 million clones listed, approximately 93% were seen once. The sequenced sample was naive CD4+ T cells from PBMCs. Specified subset: CD45RA+ positively selected. The receptors stem from a man younger than 35 in good health. Some clones in this sample may be carry-over from other donors' samples.

This clone was recorded once. The V call is TRBV7-9, the J call TRBJ1-1; D is ambiguous. CDR3 size: 12 residues. V was trimmed by 7 bases and J by 7 bases, leaving 13 bases between them. Germline CDR1 reads SEHNR; CDR2 reads FQNEAQ (reference sequence). The CDR3 region has the DNA TGTGCCAGCACCCCCGGTGGCGTTGAAGCTTTCTTT. This encodes CASTPGGVEAFF.

This chain connects TRBV18 to TRBJ2-5; D unclear. Germline V gives CDR1 KGHSH, CDR2 LQKENI. The CDR3 has 16 residues. Trimming left V 3 bases short and J 2 bases short, with 16 bases between. DNA for the CDR3: TGTGCCAGCTCACCCCTCCTGACAAGCTCACAAGAGACCCAGTACTTC. Protein sequence: CASSPLLTSSQETQYF.

J is TRBJ1-2 and V is TRBV28, with unresolved D. This CDR3 region has 12 residues. Trimming shortened V by 5 bases and J by 3 bases, and 7 bases separated the two germline ends. The V gene's germline CDR1 is MDHEN and CDR2 SYDVKM. The CDR3 DNA reads as TGTGCCAGCAGTGAACCTGACTATGGCTACACCTTC. It translates to CASSEPDYGYTF.

The table lists this clone with a few counts. The V gene is TRBV6-5, the J gene TRBJ1-4; D remains ambiguous. The CDR3 sequence is 15 residues long. Germline V gene sequence: CDR1 MNHEY, CDR2 SVGAGI. V lost 0 bases to trimming and J lost 4 bases, with 9 bases between them. The DNA for the CDR3 is TGTGCCAGCAGTTACTCTAGACTGCGTAATGAAAAACTGTTTTTT. Amino acid sequence: CASSYSRLRNEKLFF.

This chain links TRBV6-7 with TRBJ2-7, with a weak D call TRBD1 (6 bases). TRBV6-7 is treated as an ORF (open reading frame) with a function not yet certain. The V end was cut by 0 bases, the J end by 0 bases, with 9 bases between. This CDR3 contains 15 residues. CDR3 in DNA: TGTGCCAGCAGTTACTCTACAGGGTCCTCCTACGAGCAGTACTTC. Translation: CASSYSTGSSYEQYF.

Notes on this clone: Other nucleotide sequences from this sample produce the same CDR3. The rearrangement uses TRBV7-3 and TRBJ2-5, with D unresolved. This CDR3 comprises 13 residues. Trimming took off 2 bases at V and 2 bases at J, with 6 bases between the two ends. The germline V gene has CDR1 SGHTA and CDR2 FQGTGA. The CDR3 protein is CASSLLGQETQYF. CDR3 coding DNA: TGTGCCAGCAGCTTATTAGGTCAAGAGACCCAGTACTTC.

J is TRBJ2-2 and V is TRBV7-8; no reliable D call. Germline assignment: CDR1 SGHVS and CDR2 FQNEAQ. V was shortened by 3 bases and J by 0 bases, with 8 bases between the two germline ends. The CDR3 sequence is 15 residues long. This chain's CDR3 is CASSFSRTNTGELFF. The CDR3, as DNA: TGTGCCAGCAGCTTTTCGCGGACGAACACCGGGGAGCTGTTTTTT.

The sample holds one count of this clone. Other DNA sequences in the sample encode the same CDR3. The chain uses TRBV7-2 and TRBJ2-3; no clear D. Between the trimmed V and J ends, which lost 1 base and 6 bases, there was a span of 5 bases. The V gene's germline CDR1 is SGHTA and CDR2 FQGNSA. The CDR3 extends over 12 amino acids. The CDR3 protein is CASSLVGDTQYF. Written as DNA, the CDR3 is TGTGCCAGCAGCTTAGTCGGGGATACGCAGTATTTT.

The rearrangement uses TRBV27 and TRBJ2-1, with 8 positions matching TRBD2. The CDR3 consists of 14 residues. Germline values: CDR1 MNHEY, CDR2 SMNVEV (reference sequence). V trimming: 3 bases; J trimming: 7 bases; junction bases outside the gene matches: 5. CDR3 bases: TGTGCCAGCAGTTTTGCCGGGAGGGCGAATGAGCAGTTCTTC. It specifies CASSFAGRANEQFF.

V gene TRBV28 combines with J gene TRBJ1-4; tentative D call: TRBD1 (5 bases). CDR3 length equals 15 residues. V was pared by 5 bases and J by 4 bases, with 14 bases between. Germline lookup yields CDR1 MDHEN and CDR2 SYDVKM. CDR3 sequence: CASSIGTRDNEKLFF. The CDR3 DNA reads as TGTGCCAGCAGTATCGGGACCAGGGATAATGAAAAACTGTTTTTT.

This sequence joins TRBV6-5 and TRBJ2-5, with 7 bases that match TRBD1. The CDR3 extends over 11 amino acids. CDR1 MNHEY and CDR2 SVGAGI come from the germline V gene. After removal of 8 bases from V and 12 bases from J, the junction contained 9 bases not matched to a gene. CDR3 sequence: CASSFSGTEYF. CDR3 nucleotides: TGTGCCAGCTCTTTTTCCGGGACAGAGTACTTC.

In DNA form, the CDR3 reads TGTGCCAGCAACCCGCCGACTAGCGGGAGTCTCGGCACCGGGGAGCTGTTTTTT. Translated: CASNPPTSGSLGTGELFF. The chain uses TRBV2 and TRBJ2-2; 12 bases are shared with TRBD2. The CDR3 loop spans 18 amino acids. Germline CDR1 is SNHLY and CDR2 is FYNNEI. Trimming removed 7 bases from V and 4 bases from J; junction bases left unmatched: 13.

The chain joins TRBV28 to TRBJ2-7; the match to TRBD1 covers 10 bases. Unmatched junction bases numbered 9, after V lost 6 bases and J lost 4 bases. The CDR3 totals 15 residues. Per germline, CDR1 MDHEN and CDR2 SYDVKM. The CDR3 coding sequence is TGTGCCAGCAGATACGTGACAGGGGGCAATTACGAGCAGTACTTC. This sequence encodes CASRYVTGGNYEQYF.

The chain uses TRBV7-2 and TRBJ1-6; 10 positions match TRBD1. V gave up 0 bases and J gave up 8 bases; unmatched junction bases: 7. Germline CDR1 and CDR2: SGHTA and FQGNSA. The CDR3 has 17 residues. Here the CDR3 reads CASSLAPPGQGYSPLHF. The CDR3, as DNA: TGTGCCAGCAGCTTAGCGCCACCGGGACAGGGGTATTCACCCCTCCACTTT.

The rearrangement uses TRBV7-9 and TRBJ1-4, with a tentative D call TRBD1 (5 bases). Germline CDR1 reads SEHNR; CDR2 reads FQNEAQ (reference sequence). The CDR3 spans 14 residues. V gave up 6 bases and J gave up 3 bases, with 11 bases separating them. CDR3 loop: CASSRGGANEKLFF. CDR3 nucleotide sequence: TGTGCCAGCAGTCGTGGGGGGGCTAATGAAAAACTGTTTTTT.

This clone has just a few counts. The chain joins TRBV20-1 to TRBJ1-1; D gene ambiguous. Trimming left V 4 bases short and J 11 bases short, with 14 bases between. Germline CDR1 and CDR2: DFQATT and SNEGSKA (reference sequence). This CDR3 contains 11 residues. CDR3 nucleotide sequence: TGCAGTGCTAAGGGAGGCCCTTGGGCTTTCTTT. It translates to CSAKGGPWAFF.

V is TRBV15 and J is TRBJ1-5; 7 bases align to TRBD1. The CDR3 consists of 17 residues. From germline, CDR1 is LNHNV and CDR2 YYDKDF (reference sequence). Trimming at V came to 4 bases and at J to 0 bases, leaving 9 bases not matched to a gene. CDR3 bases: TGTGCCACCAGCATTACAGGGGACCCTTTTAGCAATCAGCCCCAGCATTTT. Translating gives CATSITGDPFSNQPQHF.

The CDR3 spells CASSGVIGGAPYEQYF. CDR3 bases: TGTGCCAGCAGCGGGGTGATCGGCGGAGCCCCTTACGAGCAGTACTTC. V usage is TRBV11-2 and J usage is TRBJ2-7; D is unresolved. This CDR3 comprises 16 residues. V lost 5 bases and J 4 bases, leaving 21 bases between the germline ends. Germline loops: CDR1 SGHAT, CDR2 FQNNGV.

The chain employs TRBV11-2 and TRBJ2-5; 14 bases line up with TRBD2. V lost 5 bases, J lost 5 bases, and 10 bases stayed unmatched. Germline values: CDR1 SGHAT, CDR2 FQNNGV. The CDR3 extends over 17 amino acids. This CDR3 reads CASSLRTSGRSRETQYF. CDR3 nucleotide sequence: TGTGCCAGCAGCCTCAGGACTAGCGGGAGGTCTCGGGAGACCCAGTACTTC.

The chain joins TRBV11-2 to TRBJ2-7; no clear D gene. The CDR3 has 15 amino acids. Trimming took off 5 bases at V and 3 bases at J, with 17 bases between the two ends. Germline assignment: CDR1 SGHAT and CDR2 FQNNGV. CDR3 bases: TGTGCCAGCAGCCCGGTGGGATTCTGGGGCTACGAGCAGTACTTC. Its translation: CASSPVGFWGYEQYF. The complete variable domain, with remaining parts taken from reference TRBV11-2 and TRBJ2-7, reads EAGVAQSPRYKIIEKRQSVAFWCNPISGHATLYWYQQILGQGPKLLIQFQNNGVVDDSQLPKDRFSAERLKGVDSTLKIQPAKLEDSAVYLCASSPVGFWGYEQYFGPGTRLTVT.

The J gene is TRBJ2-7, the V gene TRBV30; D unclear. The V gene's germline CDR1 is GTSNPN and CDR2 SVGIG (reference sequence). This CDR3 is built from 11 residues. V lost 5 bases and J 1 base, leaving 6 bases between the germline ends. CDR3 DNA: TGTGCCTGGGGACGATCCTACGAGCAGTACTTC. Translating it yields CAWGRSYEQYF.